Listed below are T cell receptor beta chains from one sample, sequenced in a study of cytomegalovirus exposure and HLA in healthy donors. This table comes from immunoSEQ multiplex PCR, and its TCRdb copy is limited to in-frame clones, with some not included. Seen here are fewer than 350,000 clones, 80% to 90% observed once, and the top ten hold about 2%. Sequencing was done on a sample of PBMCs. The receptors stem from a woman younger than 30 in good health and CMV-seronegative. The CDR3 runs from the conserved cysteine through the conserved F or W. The D gene is left open where the match is weak. The size field is filled for only some rows; it gives once, few, many or a size class.

D gene: TRBD2
V gene: TRBV5-6
J gene: TRBJ2-5
clone size: -
CDR3 DNA: TGTGCCAGCAGCTTGGTACCGGGACTAGGGCGCCAAGAGACCCAGTACTTC
CDR3 protein: CASSLVPGLGRQETQYF

D gene: -
V gene: TRBV7-3
J gene: TRBJ2-6
clone size: once
CDR3 DNA: TGTGCCAGCAGCTTCGCTGGGGCCAACGTCCTGACTTTC
CDR3 protein: CASSFAGANVLTF

D gene: TRBD1
V gene: TRBV7-9
J gene: TRBJ1-3
clone size: -
CDR3 DNA: TGTGCCAGCAGCCCAGGGGGCGCGGGAAACACCATATATTTT
CDR3 protein: CASSPGGAGNTIYF

D gene: -
V gene: TRBV13
J gene: TRBJ1-2
clone size: -
CDR3 DNA: TGTGCCAGCAGCTTAGAGGGCGGGGGCTACACCTTC
CDR3 protein: CASSLEGGGYTF

D gene: TRBD2
V gene: TRBV4-1
J gene: TRBJ2-3
clone size: -
CDR3 DNA: TGCGCCAGCAGCCACAGAGGGGGCGGGGGGGAGATTAAAAAAGTGGGTACGCAGTATTTT
CDR3 protein: CASSHRGGGGEIKKVGTQYF

D gene: TRBD1
V gene: TRBV7-6
J gene: TRBJ2-7
clone size: few
CDR3 DNA: TGTGCCAGCAGCCGAGGGACAGTCCCCTACGAGCAGTACTTC
CDR3 protein: CASSRGTVPYEQYF

D gene: TRBD1
V gene: TRBV7-8
J gene: TRBJ2-7
clone size: -
CDR3 DNA: TGTGCCAGCAGCCCAGCCCGGCGGACAGGGGAGGACGAGCAGTACTTC
CDR3 protein: CASSPARRTGEDEQYF

D gene: TRBD1
V gene: TRBV4-2
J gene: TRBJ2-3
clone size: -
CDR3 DNA: TGTGCCAGCAGCCAAGATTTGAGTTCAGGGGGCTGGGGAGATACGCAGTATTTT
CDR3 protein: CASSQDLSSGGWGDTQYF

D gene: TRBD2
V gene: TRBV6-1
J gene: TRBJ2-1
clone size: -
CDR3 DNA: TGTGCCAGCTCCGGACGGACTAGCGGGGGTTACGAGCAGTTCTTC
CDR3 protein: CASSGRTSGGYEQFF

D gene: -
V gene: TRBV29-1
J gene: TRBJ1-2
clone size: -
CDR3 DNA: TGCAGCGTTGAAAAAGCGGGTCGGTATGGCTACACCTTC
CDR3 protein: CSVEKAGRYGYTF

D gene: TRBD1
V gene: TRBV15
J gene: TRBJ2-2
clone size: -
CDR3 DNA: TGTGCCACCAGTCCGGACAGGGGAGAGCTGTTTTTT
CDR3 protein: CATSPDRGELFF

D gene: TRBD1
V gene: TRBV7-6
J gene: TRBJ1-6
clone size: -
CDR3 DNA: TGTGCCAGCAGCCTAACAGGGGGCAGCTCCTATAATTCACCCCTCCACTTT
CDR3 protein: CASSLTGGSSYNSPLHF

D gene: TRBD2
V gene: TRBV6-1
J gene: TRBJ2-3
clone size: -
CDR3 DNA: TGTGCCTCGGCTAGCGGGGGGGCGGGTACGCAGTATTTT
CDR3 protein: CASASGGAGTQYF

D gene: TRBD1
V gene: TRBV11-2
J gene: TRBJ1-5
clone size: -
CDR3 DNA: TGTGCCAGCAGCGAGGGGGCAGGGGAAGGTCAGCCCCAGCATTTT
CDR3 protein: CASSEGAGEGQPQHF

D gene: -
V gene: TRBV2
J gene: TRBJ2-5
clone size: -
CDR3 DNA: TGTGCCAGCCGTGGTGGCGGGCCGCAGGAGACCCAGTACTTC
CDR3 protein: CASRGGGPQETQYF

D gene: TRBD1
V gene: TRBV5-5
J gene: TRBJ1-4
clone size: -
CDR3 DNA: TGTGCCAGCAGTTCCTCCACAGGGGGCCTAGGTGAAAAACTGTTTTTT
CDR3 protein: CASSSSTGGLGEKLFF

D gene: -
V gene: TRBV27
J gene: TRBJ1-1
clone size: -
CDR3 DNA: TGTGCCAGCAGTCAGGGGCCGAACACTGAAGCTTTCTTT
CDR3 protein: CASSQGPNTEAFF

D gene: -
V gene: TRBV27
J gene: TRBJ1-1
clone size: -
CDR3 DNA: TGTGCCAGCAGTTTAATTCGGGGAGGGGGGAACACTGAAGCTTTCTTT
CDR3 protein: CASSLIRGGGNTEAFF

D gene: -
V gene: TRBV9
J gene: TRBJ1-2
clone size: once
CDR3 DNA: TGTGCCAGCAGCGTAGCACAGGGCCCCACCTATGGCTACACCTTC
CDR3 protein: CASSVAQGPTYGYTF

D gene: TRBD1
V gene: TRBV4-1
J gene: TRBJ2-1
clone size: -
CDR3 DNA: TGCGCCAGCAGCCACCCAGACAGGGATTACAATGAGCAGTTCTTC
CDR3 protein: CASSHPDRDYNEQFF

D gene: -
V gene: TRBV27
J gene: TRBJ2-4
clone size: -
CDR3 DNA: TGTGCCAGCAGTAGGGGTCCAGCCAAAAACATTCAGTACTTC
CDR3 protein: CASSRGPAKNIQYF

D gene: -
V gene: TRBV23-1
J gene: TRBJ1-5
clone size: -
CDR3 DNA: TGCGCCAGCAGTCAATTTTGGACTGATAATCAGCCCCAGCATTTT
CDR3 protein: CASSQFWTDNQPQHF

D gene: -
V gene: TRBV5-1
J gene: TRBJ1-2
clone size: -
CDR3 DNA: TGCGCCAGCAGCCAAACACCGGGGGGCTTTTACACCTTC
CDR3 protein: CASSQTPGGFYTF

D gene: -
V gene: TRBV5-4
J gene: TRBJ1-4
clone size: -
CDR3 DNA: TGTGCCAGCAGCTTGGAGGGGGCAACTAATGAAAAACTGTTTTTT
CDR3 protein: CASSLEGATNEKLFF

D gene: TRBD1
V gene: TRBV5-1
J gene: TRBJ2-1
clone size: once
CDR3 DNA: TGCGCCAGCAGCTTGGATAGGGGGCTCGATGAGCAGTTCTTC
CDR3 protein: CASSLDRGLDEQFF

D gene: TRBD1
V gene: TRBV7-9
J gene: TRBJ1-1
clone size: once
CDR3 DNA: TGTGCCAGCAGCATTATGGGGGGTTCGGGACAGGTTGAAGCTTTCTTT
CDR3 protein: CASSIMGGSGQVEAFF

D gene: TRBD2
V gene: TRBV9
J gene: TRBJ2-1
clone size: -
CDR3 DNA: TGTGCCAGCAGCGTAGGAGGGACTAGCGGGGTCTATGAGCAGTTCTTC
CDR3 protein: CASSVGGTSGVYEQFF

D gene: TRBD1
V gene: TRBV6-1
J gene: TRBJ1-6
clone size: -
CDR3 DNA: TGTGCCAGCAGTGAAAAACCCGGACAGGTTCATAATTCACCCCTCCACTTT
CDR3 protein: CASSEKPGQVHNSPLHF

D gene: TRBD2
V gene: TRBV28
J gene: TRBJ2-5
clone size: -
CDR3 DNA: TGTGCCAGCAGCCTTCGGGGGGGGGCTAAGGAGACCCAGTACTTC
CDR3 protein: CASSLRGGAKETQYF

D gene: TRBD1
V gene: TRBV6-1
J gene: TRBJ1-5
clone size: -
CDR3 DNA: TGTGCCAGCAGACTAACAGGGGTCGCAGATCAGCCCCAGCATTTT
CDR3 protein: CASRLTGVADQPQHF

D gene: -
V gene: TRBV27
J gene: TRBJ2-3
clone size: -
CDR3 DNA: TGTGCCAGCAGTTTCTTCGGCGAGGGAAGCTTGGATACGCAGTATTTT
CDR3 protein: CASSFFGEGSLDTQYF

D gene: TRBD2
V gene: TRBV7-2
J gene: TRBJ2-2
clone size: -
CDR3 DNA: TGTGCCAGCAGCTCCCCCACCAATTGGAGCGGGGCTTACACCGGGGAGCTGTTTTTT
CDR3 protein: CASSSPTNWSGAYTGELFF

D gene: TRBD1
V gene: TRBV11-2
J gene: TRBJ1-4
clone size: -
CDR3 DNA: TGTGCCAGCAGCCTGGGGACAGGGGCGGGGGAAAAACTGTTTTTT
CDR3 protein: CASSLGTGAGEKLFF

D gene: -
V gene: TRBV4-1
J gene: TRBJ2-5
clone size: -
CDR3 DNA: TGCGCCAGCAGCCCCGTGGCGGGGACCCCAGAGACCCAGTACTTC
CDR3 protein: CASSPVAGTPETQYF

D gene: -
V gene: TRBV6-1
J gene: TRBJ1-3
clone size: -
CDR3 DNA: TGTGCCAGCAGTGAAGTTCAGTCTGGAAACACCATATATTTT
CDR3 protein: CASSEVQSGNTIYF

D gene: -
V gene: TRBV7-9
J gene: TRBJ1-4
clone size: -
CDR3 DNA: TGTGCCAGCAGCCATCCTTATCGACAGCTTGCAACTAATGAAAAACTGTTTTTT
CDR3 protein: CASSHPYRQLATNEKLFF

D gene: -
V gene: TRBV6-1
J gene: TRBJ1-5
clone size: -
CDR3 DNA: TGTGCCAGCAGTGAAATTGAGGGCTTCAATCAGCCCCAGCATTTT
CDR3 protein: CASSEIEGFNQPQHF

D gene: -
V gene: TRBV4-2
J gene: TRBJ1-5
clone size: -
CDR3 DNA: TGTGCCAGCAGCTCAGGGAGGGGGGTTTATAGCAATCAGCCCCAGCATTTT
CDR3 protein: CASSSGRGVYSNQPQHF

D gene: -
V gene: TRBV7-3
J gene: TRBJ2-3
clone size: -
CDR3 DNA: TGTGCCAGCAGCTTAATACTCACAGATACGCAGTATTTT
CDR3 protein: CASSLILTDTQYF

D gene: -
V gene: TRBV5-6
J gene: TRBJ1-1
clone size: -
CDR3 DNA: TGTGCCAGCAGCTTGGGCAGGGCCACTGAAGCTTTCTTT
CDR3 protein: CASSLGRATEAFF

D gene: -
V gene: TRBV7-9
J gene: TRBJ2-7
clone size: -
CDR3 DNA: TGTGCCAGCAGCTTAGGGGCGACGGCCTACGAGCAGTACTTC
CDR3 protein: CASSLGATAYEQYF

D gene: -
V gene: TRBV5-1
J gene: TRBJ2-3
clone size: -
CDR3 DNA: TGCGCCAGCAGCCAGGGACTTTCTCTCAGCACAGATACGCAGTATTTT
CDR3 protein: CASSQGLSLSTDTQYF

D gene: -
V gene: TRBV7-9
J gene: TRBJ1-2
clone size: -
CDR3 DNA: TGTTCCAGCTTCGGAGACGGCTACACCTTC
CDR3 protein: CSSFGDGYTF

D gene: -
V gene: TRBV6-5
J gene: TRBJ1-1
clone size: -
CDR3 DNA: TGTGCCAGCAGTTACACGGTACCGGGGACTGAAGCTTTCTTT
CDR3 protein: CASSYTVPGTEAFF

D gene: TRBD2
V gene: TRBV7-3
J gene: TRBJ2-7
clone size: -
CDR3 DNA: TGTGCCAGCAGCAGGGGGACTAGCGGGGCTTCCTACGAGCAGTACTTC
CDR3 protein: CASSRGTSGASYEQYF

D gene: TRBD2
V gene: TRBV7-6
J gene: TRBJ2-1
clone size: -
CDR3 DNA: TGTGCCAGCAGCCGGGGACTAGAGACTTACAATGAGCAGTTCTTC
CDR3 protein: CASSRGLETYNEQFF

D gene: TRBD1
V gene: TRBV14
J gene: TRBJ2-1
clone size: once
CDR3 DNA: TGTGCCAGCAGCCTCAGACAGGGGCCAGGGAATGAGCAGTTCTTC
CDR3 protein: CASSLRQGPGNEQFF

D gene: TRBD2
V gene: TRBV4-2
J gene: TRBJ2-5
clone size: -
CDR3 DNA: TGTGCCAGCAGCCCTGGGGGGGGTAGCGGCCACGAGACCCAGTACTTC
CDR3 protein: CASSPGGGSGHETQYF

D gene: -
V gene: TRBV19
J gene: TRBJ2-2
clone size: -
CDR3 DNA: TGTGCCAGCGCAGGGGTTTTTTCCGGGGAGCTGTTTTTT
CDR3 protein: CASAGVFSGELFF

D gene: -
V gene: TRBV19
J gene: TRBJ1-2
clone size: -
CDR3 DNA: TGTGCCAGTAGTATTGAAGGGTCTTCCCGGGGTTATGGCTACACCTTC
CDR3 protein: CASSIEGSSRGYGYTF